This TCR beta chain came from a study of blood T cell repertoires in COVID-19. Study context: Collection of acute and convalescent COVID-19 samples took place in the United States, Italy and Spain.

The V gene's germline CDR1 is LNHDA and CDR2 SQIVND (reference sequence). V dropped 5 bases and J dropped 0; count of bases not matched to a gene: 4. The CDR3 totals 15 residues. In the original analysis: Estimates of nucleated cell counts were drawn from the amplification of reference gene primers. Produced via immunoSEQ multiplex PCR; TCRdb's table is partial and in-frame only. That table is the source of V, J and clone size, and D and trimming were worked out from the DNA. Here the sample spans 70,000 to 80,000 clones, 86% being singletons. The TCR was taken from a man at least 80 years old in a cohort sampled during active COVID-19. The sequencing input was peripheral blood. The chain combines TRBV19 with TRBJ1-3, with TRBD1 matching 7 bases. The CDR3 sequence is CASSSGDSSGNTIYF. The CDR3 DNA reads TGTGCCAGTAGTTCCGGGGACAGCTCTGGAAACACCATATATTTT.